A selection of T cell receptor beta chains follows, all from one sample in a study of cytomegalovirus exposure and HLA in healthy donors. Method: immunoSEQ multiplex PCR; TCRdb's copy keeps in-frame clones and lacks some. This table holds about 100,000 clones, around four fifths found once. Sequencing was done on a sample of PBMCs. The receptors come from a man in his thirties or forties in good health and CMV-seronegative. Each CDR3 is given with its conserved first and last residue. A D gene is named only where the DNA matches it firmly. Expanded clones get a size class; other rows say once, few or many, or leave the size out.

CDR3 DNA	CDR3 protein	clone size	V gene	J gene	D gene
TGTGCCATCAGTGAACTTCCGGGACAGGGGGCCTTTTACTATGGCTACACCTTC	CAISELPGQGAFYYGYTF	-	TRBV10-3	TRBJ1-2	TRBD1
TGCGCCAGCAGCCCTGGTCCAGGGGCGAGCGGAAACATTCAGTACTTC	CASSPGPGASGNIQYF	-	TRBV4-1	TRBJ2-4	-
TGTGCCAGCAGCGCCCCGGGGGAGACCCAGTACTTC	CASSAPGETQYF	-	TRBV5-6	TRBJ2-5	-
TGTGCCATCAGTGAGTCGACGGGCTATGGCTACACCTTC	CAISESTGYGYTF	-	TRBV10-3	TRBJ1-2	-
TGTGCCAGCAGTCAAACGGCAGGATTGAACACTGAAGCTTTCTTT	CASSQTAGLNTEAFF	-	TRBV2	TRBJ1-1	-
TGCGCCAGCAGCCTCATGACTAGCTCCTACGAGCAGTACTTC	CASSLMTSSYEQYF	-	TRBV5-1	TRBJ2-7	-
TGTGCCAGCAGTACTAGGGTGGAGGATGAAAAACTGTTTTTT	CASSTRVEDEKLFF	-	TRBV2	TRBJ1-4	-
TGTGCCAGCAGCTTTTACAGGGATTCCACAGATACGCAGTATTTT	CASSFYRDSTDTQYF	few	TRBV5-4	TRBJ2-3	-
TGCGCCAGCAGCTTGTTGGGGGTAGCGGGGGAATACGAGCAGTACTTC	CASSLLGVAGEYEQYF	-	TRBV5-1	TRBJ2-7	TRBD2
TGTGCCAGCAGTAACCCCAACCAGGGGAACTATGGCTACACCTTC	CASSNPNQGNYGYTF	-	TRBV25-1	TRBJ1-2	-
TGTGCCAGCAGTTCCGCGGGACTAGCGGGGGAAAAGCAGTACTTC	CASSSAGLAGEKQYF	-	TRBV6-5	TRBJ2-7	TRBD2
TGTGCCAGCAGCCTAGGACTAGCGGGGTCCTACGAGCAGTACTTC	CASSLGLAGSYEQYF	-	TRBV5-4	TRBJ2-7	TRBD2
TGCAGCGTTGGCGAAGCGGAGAACTATGGCTACACCTTC	CSVGEAENYGYTF	-	TRBV29-1	TRBJ1-2	-
TGTGCCTGGAGTAAGGGACAGGGCGATTCAGATACGCAGTATTTT	CAWSKGQGDSDTQYF	-	TRBV30	TRBJ2-3	TRBD1
TGCGCCAGCAGCCAATCCCCGGACAGGGGTCAAGATACGCAGTATTTT	CASSQSPDRGQDTQYF	-	TRBV4-1	TRBJ2-3	TRBD1
TGTGCCAGCAGTGGGGGGGTAGGGGGCGCTTACACTGAAGCTTTCTTT	CASSGGVGGAYTEAFF	-	TRBV2	TRBJ1-1	TRBD1
TGTGCCAGCAGCCTTGTCCGGGAGTATAATGAAAAACTGTTTTTT	CASSLVREYNEKLFF	-	TRBV5-6	TRBJ1-4	-
TGTGCCAGCAGCTTACGGGATCGGGAGACCCAGTACTTC	CASSLRDRETQYF	-	TRBV7-9	TRBJ2-5	-
TGTGCCAGCAGTGAGTTAGCAGGAGGGTCAGATACGCAGTATTTT	CASSELAGGSDTQYF	-	TRBV6-4	TRBJ2-3	-
TGCGCCAGCAGTTTTTCCTGGGGGCCCTCGAACACCGGGGAGCTGTTTTTT	CASSFSWGPSNTGELFF	-	TRBV5-1	TRBJ2-2	-
TGCGCCAGCAGCCCGTACGTCGGGACTAATGAAAAACTGTTTTTT	CASSPYVGTNEKLFF	-	TRBV5-1	TRBJ1-4	-
TGTGCCAGCAGCTTAACGGGGACAGGGCGTACCGGGGAGCTGTTTTTT	CASSLTGTGRTGELFF	-	TRBV7-3	TRBJ2-2	TRBD1
TGTGCCAGCAGCTTAGTCATCTCCTACGAGCAGTACTTC	CASSLVISYEQYF	-	TRBV7-9	TRBJ2-7	-
TGTGCCAGCAGTAGCACAGGGATTGAAGCTTTCTTT	CASSSTGIEAFF	-	TRBV2	TRBJ1-1	-
TGTGCCAGCAGCCCCTTCGGGAGGGAGACCCAGTACTTC	CASSPFGRETQYF	-	TRBV7-8	TRBJ2-5	TRBD2
TGTGCCAGCAGTCCCACCGACAGTGAAGCTTTCTTT	CASSPTDSEAFF	-	TRBV7-9	TRBJ1-1	-
TGTGCCAGCAGCTTCGACAGGGCGAATGAAAAACTGTTTTTT	CASSFDRANEKLFF	few	TRBV5-6	TRBJ1-4	TRBD1
TGTGCTAGCGGATCGGGTAGCTCCTACAATGAGCAGTTCTTC	CASGSGSSYNEQFF	-	TRBV12-5	TRBJ2-1	-
TGTGCCAGCGCACCCGCTGGGGGAGGTACCTATGGCTACACCTTC	CASAPAGGGTYGYTF	once	TRBV6-1	TRBJ1-2	-
TGTGCCAGTAGTACGGGGGGGAAGGCCTACAATGAGCAGTTCTTC	CASSTGGKAYNEQFF	few	TRBV19	TRBJ2-1	TRBD2
TGCGCCAGCAGCTTGGCCAGCGGGAGCTCCTACGAGCAGTACTTC	CASSLASGSSYEQYF	few	TRBV5-1	TRBJ2-7	TRBD2
TGTGCCTGGAAAACAGGGGGCCGACACCTTAACTATGGCTACACCTTC	CAWKTGGRHLNYGYTF	-	TRBV30	TRBJ1-2	TRBD1
TGTGCCAGCAGCTTAGGCGGGGGCGGGAACTATGGCTACACCTTC	CASSLGGGGNYGYTF	once	TRBV11-2	TRBJ1-2	-
TGCGCCAGCAGCGACCTCAGGGGGTCTAACTATGGCTACACCTTC	CASSDLRGSNYGYTF	-	TRBV5-1	TRBJ1-2	TRBD1
TGTGCCAGTAGTATCGTTCAGGGGACCTACGAGCAGTACTTC	CASSIVQGTYEQYF	-	TRBV19	TRBJ2-7	-
TGTGCCACCAGCAGAAAGGGACAGGGTAACTATGGCTACACCTTC	CATSRKGQGNYGYTF	-	TRBV15	TRBJ1-2	TRBD1
TGTGCCTGGTTTGCGGGGACAGGGGGCCGACGGGACTATGGCTACACCTTC	CAWFAGTGGRRDYGYTF	-	TRBV30	TRBJ1-2	TRBD1
TGTGCCAGCAGTTACTCAGCGGGGGAAGGGCACGGGGAGCTGTTTTTT	CASSYSAGEGHGELFF	-	TRBV6-5	TRBJ2-2	TRBD2
TGTGCCTGGAGTGTACAGGGTTGGGAGCTGTTTTTT	CAWSVQGWELFF	-	TRBV30	TRBJ2-2	-
TGTGCCAGCAGCGGCCGGGACATCTACAATGAGCAGTTCTTC	CASSGRDIYNEQFF	-	TRBV7-8	TRBJ2-1	-
TGTGCCAGCAGAGAATCGGGATTCTCTGGAAACACCATATATTTT	CASRESGFSGNTIYF	-	TRBV6-5	TRBJ1-3	-
TGTGCCAGCAGCCATATACTAGCGGGGGTGGAGACCCAGTACTTC	CASSHILAGVETQYF	few	TRBV5-4	TRBJ2-5	TRBD2
TGCGCCAGCAGCGGAGGGGACGAGCAGTACTTC	CASSGGDEQYF	-	TRBV5-1	TRBJ2-7	-
TGTGCTAGTGGTTTGGGCGGGTTTAGCAATGAGCAGTTCTTC	CASGLGGFSNEQFF	-	TRBV12-5	TRBJ2-1	-
TGTGCCAGCAGCAGATCCGGGACTTCCCTAGATGAGCAGTTCTTC	CASSRSGTSLDEQFF	once	TRBV7-3	TRBJ2-1	-
TGTGCCAGCAGTTCCCGGGGCACAGATACGCAGTATTTT	CASSSRGTDTQYF	once	TRBV7-9	TRBJ2-3	-
TGTGCCAGTCGGACTAGCGGGAGTTTTGATACGCAGTATTTT	CASRTSGSFDTQYF	-	TRBV14	TRBJ2-3	TRBD2
TGTGCCAGCAGTGACTCGAGACAGATTCTAGCCAAAAACATTCAGTACTTC	CASSDSRQILAKNIQYF	few	TRBV6-4	TRBJ2-4	-
TGTGCCAGCAGTAGACAGGGGGCCCCCGGGGAGCTGTTTTTT	CASSRQGAPGELFF	-	TRBV28	TRBJ2-2	TRBD1
TGTGCCAGCTGTCTCGGCAGGGGAGATGAGCAGTTCTTC	CASCLGRGDEQFF	-	TRBV27	TRBJ2-1	-
TGTGCCAGCGAAAACGGGGGTAGCTCCTACAATGAGCAGTTCTTC	CASENGGSSYNEQFF	-	TRBV9	TRBJ2-1	-
TGTGCCAGCAGTTTAACCCCACAGGGGAGCTCCTACGAGCAGTACTTC	CASSLTPQGSSYEQYF	-	TRBV28	TRBJ2-7	TRBD1
TGTGCCAGCAGTCCCATTTCTCGGGGGGAGCTGTTTTTT	CASSPISRGELFF	-	TRBV27	TRBJ2-2	-
TGCGCCAGCAGCCAAGATTCGGGGAGGAAAGCTTTCTTT	CASSQDSGRKAFF	-	TRBV4-1	TRBJ1-1	-
TGTGCCAGCAGCTTAGGGGGGACACAGGGTCGGAGGACTGAAGCTTTCTTT	CASSLGGTQGRRTEAFF	-	TRBV7-9	TRBJ1-1	-
TGTGCCAGCAGTGGGAGGCCCTACTATGGCTACACCTTC	CASSGRPYYGYTF	-	TRBV2	TRBJ1-2	-
TGTGCCAGCAGTTTAAGCGGGGGGCTTCCATATGGCTACACCTTC	CASSLSGGLPYGYTF	-	TRBV28	TRBJ1-2	-
TGTGCTAGTGGTTCACTCGGGACTATAAAATACAATGAGCAGTTCTTC	CASGSLGTIKYNEQFF	-	TRBV12-5	TRBJ2-1	TRBD2